What follows describes a single T cell receptor (beta chain). What it recognizes is unknown. The PCR used 60 Vbeta and 13 Jbeta primers. Sequenced by immunoSEQ multiplex PCR; TCRdb stores in-frame clones only, minus some. The table has more than 130,000 clones, about 80% seen once. CDR3 length: 13 amino acids. CDR1 is MNHEY and CDR2 is SVGAGI in the germline V gene. This specimen comes from a study of cytomegalovirus exposure and HLA in healthy donors. Whole-study results and caveats: For TCR beta chains, V- and J-gene trimming was later linked to a missense DCLRE1C variant. Most subjects had HLA-A and HLA-B alleles reportedly predicted accurately by TCR beta sequences. Later analysis suggested links between common viral pathogens and several top significant clusters.

The clonotype was recovered from a man aged 18 to 30 in good health and CMV-seronegative. The V call is TRBV6-5, the J call TRBJ2-5; 7 nucleotides align to TRBD2. The better agreement between TRBJ2-7 and the DNA end casts doubt on the J call. The sequencing sample was made of PBMCs. CDR3 sequence: CASRPSWEGEQYF. The CDR3 nucleotides are TGTGCCAGCAGACCCTCGTGGGAGGGCGAGCAGTACTTC.